This T cell receptor beta chain was obtained from a study of blood T cells in healthy people across ages. The CDR3 has 14 amino acids. Germline-derived CDR1 and CDR2 are MNHEY and SVGAGI. Trimming removed 4 bases at V and 7 bases at J, with 13 bases between. Whole-study findings and limits: While age rose, TCR beta diversity per million T cells dropped in a roughly linear way.

This clonotype was seen ten or more times. Its target is unknown. The use of a sample-barcoded 5' primer and a J-beta primer mix characterized a second PCR of roughly 6 to 11 cycles. TCRdb independently ran MiXCR on the 5' RACE reads; one entry per CDR3 protein. This sample yields about 900,000 distinct CDR3 sequences, of which approximately 59% are seen a single time; roughly 26% belongs to the top ten. This clonotype originated in a man aged 30 to 45 in good health. Input material: blood. The chain uses TRBV6-5 and TRBJ1-4, with no clear D. The CDR3 region is CASSSTPRGEKLFF. The DNA of the CDR3 is TGTGCCAGCAGTTCGACACCCCGGGGTGAAAAACTGTTTTTT.